This entry lists 16 T cell receptor beta chains sequenced from one sample in a study of blood T cells in healthy people across ages. It was with a sample-barcoded 5' primer and a J-beta primer mix that a second PCR of roughly 7 to 12 cycles was run. MiXCR was run by TCRdb on the 5' RACE reads, yielding one entry per CDR3 protein. The sample has roughly 1,700,000 distinct CDR3 sequences, over 25% seen once. The sample taken for sequencing was blood. The receptor source for this set is a woman in her twenties or thirties in good health.

This clonotype was seen more than once but under ten times. DNA of the CDR3: TGTGCCAGCCGAGACCAAGGACTAGCGGGGAATGAGCAGTTCTTC. This encodes CASRDQGLAGNEQFF. This sequence joins TRBV2 and TRBJ2-1, with TRBD2 matching 12 bases. Trimming cost V 8 bases and J 7 bases; bases outside gene matches: 9. Germline CDR1 SNHLY, CDR2 FYNNEI. CDR3 length: 15 residues. Full variable domain (rest looked up from reference TRBV2 and TRBJ2-1): EPEVTQTPSHQVTQMGQEVILRCVPISNHLYFYWYRQILGQKVEFLVSFYNNEISEKSEIFDDQFSVERPDGSNFTLKIRSTKLEDSAMYFCASRDQGLAGNEQFFGPGTRLTVL.

A remark on this clonotype: A much larger clone lies a single base off, so this may be a read error. The chain has TRBV20-1 and TRBJ2-1; 14 bases align to TRBD2. V lost 6 bases, J lost 5 bases, and 9 bases stayed unmatched. Germline CDR1 reads DFQATT; CDR2 reads SNEGSKA (reference sequence). The CDR3 length is 16 residues. The CDR3 DNA reads as TGCAGTGCCACCGGGACTAGCGGGGGTAGGAACAATGAGCAGTTCTTC. Encoded protein: CSATGTSGGRNNEQFF.

This clonotype was seen more than once but under ten times. The chain links TRBV30 to TRBJ1-5; TRBD1 might be the D (5 bases). The CDR3 has 13 amino acids. V gave up 5 bases and J gave up 1 base, with 9 bases separating them. The germline V gene encodes CDR1 GTSNPN and CDR2 SVGIG (reference sequence). This CDR3 reads CAWAGKSNQPQHF. The CDR3 DNA is TGTGCCTGGGCAGGGAAAAGCAATCAGCCCCAGCATTTT.

The gene calls are TRBV18 and TRBJ2-1; tentative D call: TRBD2 (6 bases). The CDR3 spans 15 residues. V was trimmed by 3 bases and J by 7 bases, leaving 16 bases between them. Per germline, CDR1 KGHSH and CDR2 LQKENI. The CDR3 DNA sequence: TGTGCCAGCTCACCCCCGGGAGCCTTGAAAAATGAGCAGTTCTTC. This encodes CASSPPGALKNEQFF.

This clonotype was seen only a few times. The junction does not match germline at one end; this may be a read error. The chain uses TRBV2 and TRBJ2-1; D may be TRBD1 (6 bases). The germline gives CDR1 SNHLY, CDR2 FYNNEI. The CDR3 totals 15 residues. Here the CDR3 reads CAGSTGSNPRDEQFF. The CDR3 nucleotides are TGTGCCGGCAGCACAGGGAGTAACCCCCGGGATGAGCAGTTCTTC.

This clonotype occurred a few times. This chain joins TRBV4-3 and TRBJ2-1, with no clear D. The CDR3 totals 14 residues. V lost 0 bases and J 7 bases, leaving 10 bases between the germline ends. Germline CDR1 is LGHNA and CDR2 is YSLEER. The CDR3 region is CASSQETGLNEQFF. The CDR3 bases are TGCGCCAGCAGCCAAGAGACGGGTCTAAATGAGCAGTTCTTC.

This clonotype was seen many times. V usage is TRBV20-1 and J usage is TRBJ1-2; 7 bases line up with TRBD1. From germline, CDR1 is DFQATT and CDR2 SNEGSKA (reference sequence). Losses at the gene ends were 4 bases for V and 6 bases for J; bases not matched to a gene: 8. The CDR3 is 13 amino acids. The CDR3, as DNA: TGCAGTGCTACCAGCAGGGGGGTAGATGGCTACACCTTC. Translation gives CSATSRGVDGYTF.

The gene calls are TRBV2 and TRBJ2-7; perhaps TRBD2 as D (6 bases). CDR3 size: 17 residues. Germline values: CDR1 SNHLY, CDR2 FYNNEI. Trimming stripped 8 bases from V and 7 bases from J, with 30 bases between. In nucleotides, the CDR3 is TGTGCCAGCCTACCTGCCCCGGGAGCTAAATTCCCACCGGAGCAGTACTTC. Translating it yields CASLPAPGAKFPPEQYF. Using reference TRBV2 and TRBJ2-7 for the parts outside the CDR3, the full variable domain is EPEVTQTPSHQVTQMGQEVILRCVPISNHLYFYWYRQILGQKVEFLVSFYNNEISEKSEIFDDQFSVERPDGSNFTLKIRSTKLEDSAMYFCASLPAPGAKFPPEQYFGPGTRLTVT.

The chain couples TRBV28 to TRBJ1-2, with D possibly matching TRBD1 (5 bases). Per germline, CDR1 MDHEN and CDR2 SYDVKM. CDR3 length: 17 amino acids. V gave up 6 bases and J gave up 6 bases, with 26 bases separating them. Here the CDR3 DNA reads TGTGCCAGCAGCCTAATCCCTAGCACGGGGGTAGCGAATGGCTACACCTTC. This translates into CASSLIPSTGVANGYTF.

This clonotype was detected only a few times. In nucleotides, the CDR3 is TGCGCCAGCGGCGCCGGGACAGGGCCCTCCACAGATACGCAGTATTTT. Translation gives CASGAGTGPSTDTQYF. The rearrangement joins TRBV5-1 to TRBJ2-3; 9 bases are a match to TRBD1. V was clipped by 7 bases and J by 2 bases; unmatched bases: 11. This CDR3 has 16 amino acids. The V gene's germline CDR1 is SGHRS and CDR2 YFSETQ.

This clonotype was detected only a few times. The chain carries TRBV4-1 and TRBJ2-2; D unclear. This CDR3 contains 12 residues. Per the germline V gene, CDR1 is MGHRA and CDR2 is YSYEKL. Trimming took 8 bases from V and 4 from J, leaving 8 bases between them. The CDR3, as DNA: TGCGCCAGCGGCGGACGCACCGGGGAGCTGTTTTTT. This gives the protein CASGGRTGELFF.

As regards this clonotype: Since a much larger clone is just one base distant, this may be a read error. V is TRBV28 and J is TRBJ2-7, with D possibly TRBD1 on 7 matching bases. V lost 9 bases and J lost 0, with 15 bases in between. There are 14 residues in the CDR3. The germline V gene has CDR1 MDHEN and CDR2 SYDVKM. The CDR3 is CARGSGGNSYEQYF. The CDR3 coding sequence is TGTGCCAGGGGTTCAGGGGGGAACTCCTACGAGCAGTACTTC. The whole variable domain, filled in from reference TRBV28 and TRBJ2-7, reads DVKVTQSSRYLVKRTGEKVFLECVQDMDHENMFWYRQDPGLGLRLIYFSYDVKMKEKGDIPEGYSVSREKKERFSLILESASTNQTSMYLCARGSGGNSYEQYFGPGTRLTVT.

In regard to this clonotype: The junction does not match germline at one end; this may be a read error. The chain joins TRBV28 to TRBJ1-4, with TRBD1 as a possible D gene (5 bases). The CDR3 totals 16 residues. Germline V gene sequence: CDR1 MDHEN, CDR2 SYDVKM. The CDR3 DNA reads TGTGTCAGCAGATCCCCCCGACAGTCGCTTAATGAAAAACTGTTTTTT. Its translation: CVSRSPRQSLNEKLFF. The variable domain in full, completed from reference TRBV28 and TRBJ1-4, reads DVKVTQSSRYLVKRTGEKVFLECVQDMDHENMFWYRQDPGLGLRLIYFSYDVKMKEKGDIPEGYSVSREKKERFSLILESASTNQTSMYLCVSRSPRQSLNEKLFFGSGTQLSVL.

In its sample, this clonotype was seen a few times. This may arise from a read error, as a much more abundant clone is one base away. The chain carries TRBV5-5 and TRBJ1-1; maybe TRBD1 (5 bases). V gave up 0 bases and J gave up 4 bases, with 10 bases separating them. The CDR3 length is 14 residues. Germline V gene lookup returns CDR1 SGHKS and CDR2 YYEKEE (reference sequence). CDR3 region: CASSLGGTITEAFF. The CDR3 DNA sequence: TGTGCCAGCAGCTTGGGTGGGACGATCACTGAAGCTTTCTTT.

The chain carries TRBV5-1 and TRBJ1-1; D remains ambiguous. The germline gives CDR1 SGHRS, CDR2 YFSETQ. There are 13 residues in the CDR3. Trimming took off 7 bases at V and 5 bases at J, with 15 bases between the two ends. CDR3: CASGSSQRTEAFF. The CDR3 nucleotides are TGCGCCAGCGGTTCCTCACAGAGAACTGAAGCTTTCTTT.

This clonotype has more than one count but fewer than ten. CDR3 sequence (DNA): TGTGCCAGCAGCGACGCTAGCGGGGACTCCTACGAGCAGTACTTC. Translation gives CASSDASGDSYEQYF. The chain couples TRBV4-2 to TRBJ2-7; 9 positions agree with TRBD2. The length of the CDR3 is 15 residues. V lost 5 bases to trimming and J lost 0 bases; unmatched junction nucleotides: 5. In germline, CDR1 is LGHNA, CDR2 YNFKEQ.